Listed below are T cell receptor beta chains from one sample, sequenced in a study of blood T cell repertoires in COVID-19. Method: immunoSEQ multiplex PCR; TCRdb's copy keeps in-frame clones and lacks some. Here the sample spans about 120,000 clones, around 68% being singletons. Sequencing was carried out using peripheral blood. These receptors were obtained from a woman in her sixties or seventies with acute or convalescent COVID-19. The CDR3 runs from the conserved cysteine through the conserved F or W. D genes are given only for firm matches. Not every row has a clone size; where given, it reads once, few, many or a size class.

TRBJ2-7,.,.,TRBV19,CASSPGTTDSYEQYF,TGTGCCAGTAGTCCCGGGACAACCGACTCCTACGAGCAGTACTTC
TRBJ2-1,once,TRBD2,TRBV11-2,CASSSGTSVNEQFF,TGTGCCAGCAGCTCCGGGACTAGCGTCAATGAGCAGTTCTTC
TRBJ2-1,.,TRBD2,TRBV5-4,CASSFLAEDNEQFF,TGTGCCAGCAGCTTTCTAGCGGAAGACAATGAGCAGTTCTTC
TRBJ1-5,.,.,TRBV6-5,CASSWGGGQPQHF,TGTGCCAGCAGTTGGGGCGGAGGGCAGCCCCAGCATTTT
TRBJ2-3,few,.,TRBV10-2,CASRSEGLLSTDTQYF,TGCGCCAGCAGATCAGAGGGTCTCCTCTCAACAGATACGCAGTATTTT
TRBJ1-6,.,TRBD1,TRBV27,CASSLKNPGQGSSYNSPLHF,TGTGCCAGCAGTTTAAAAAACCCGGGACAGGGATCGTCCTATAATTCACCCCTCCACTTT
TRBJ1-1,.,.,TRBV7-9,CASSFARNTEAFF,TGTGCCAGCAGCTTCGCCAGGAACACTGAAGCTTTCTTT
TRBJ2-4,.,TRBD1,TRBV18,CASSPPDRAKNIQYF,TGTGCCAGCTCACCACCGGACAGGGCCAAAAACATTCAGTACTTC
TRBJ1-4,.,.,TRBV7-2,CASSLAPSNEKLFF,TGTGCCAGCAGCTTAGCGCCCAGTAATGAAAAACTGTTTTTT
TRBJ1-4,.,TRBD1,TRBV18,CASSQNRGTNEKLFF,TGTGCCAGCTCCCAGAACAGGGGAACTAATGAAAAACTGTTTTTT
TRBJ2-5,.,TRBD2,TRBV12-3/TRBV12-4,CASSSTSGETQYF,TGTGCCAGCAGTTCGACTAGCGGGGAGACCCAGTACTTC
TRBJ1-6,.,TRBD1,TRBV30,CAWSFGSGTGDSPLHF,TGTGCCTGGAGTTTCGGCTCTGGGACAGGAGATTCACCCCTCCACTTT
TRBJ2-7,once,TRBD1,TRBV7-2,CASSLDRGQSEQYF,TGTGCCAGCAGCTTAGATCGGGGACAGAGCGAGCAGTACTTC
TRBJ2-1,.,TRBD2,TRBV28,CASSSTSGGVNEQFF,TGTGCCAGCAGTTCCACTAGCGGGGGGGTCAATGAGCAGTTCTTC
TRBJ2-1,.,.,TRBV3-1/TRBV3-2,CASSTPDSNEQFF,TGTGCCAGCAGCACTCCGGACAGCAATGAGCAGTTCTTC
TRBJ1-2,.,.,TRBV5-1,CASSLGGGDGNGYTF,TGCGCCAGCAGCTTGGGTGGAGGGGATGGAAATGGCTACACCTTC
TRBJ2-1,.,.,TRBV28,CASSLGGGFEGKQFF,TGTGCCAGCAGTTTGGGTGGCGGGTTTGAGGGAAAGCAGTTCTTC
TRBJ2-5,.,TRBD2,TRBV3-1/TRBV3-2,CASSQSAGGQETQYF,TGTGCCAGCAGCCAGTCAGCGGGGGGACAAGAGACCCAGTACTTC
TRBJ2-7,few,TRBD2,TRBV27,CASSFEAGGPYEQYF,TGTGCCAGCAGTTTTGAAGCGGGGGGCCCCTACGAGCAGTACTTC
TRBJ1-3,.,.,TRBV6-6,CASTQQSPSGNTIYF,TGTGCCAGCACCCAACAGTCGCCCTCTGGAAACACCATATATTTT
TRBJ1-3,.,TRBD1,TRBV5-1,CASSPGTGAPGNTIYF,TGCGCCAGCAGTCCCGGGACAGGGGCTCCTGGAAACACCATATATTTT
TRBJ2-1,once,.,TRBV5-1,CASSLGGHGDEQFF,TGCGCCAGCAGCTTGGGAGGGCACGGTGATGAGCAGTTCTTC
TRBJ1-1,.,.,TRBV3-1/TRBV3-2,CASSQGGGTEAFF,TGTGCCAGCAGCCAAGGGGGAGGCACTGAAGCTTTCTTT
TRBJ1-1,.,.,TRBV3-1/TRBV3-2,CASSPRQSRNTEAFF,TGTGCCAGCAGCCCCCGACAGTCGAGGAACACTGAAGCTTTCTTT
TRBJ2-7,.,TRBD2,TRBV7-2,CASSLIGGGTYEQYF,TGTGCCAGCAGCTTAATTGGGGGGGGGACCTACGAGCAGTACTTC
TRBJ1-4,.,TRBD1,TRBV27,CASSLSGTGHEKLFF,TGTGCCAGCAGTTTATCAGGGACAGGTCACGAAAAACTGTTTTTT
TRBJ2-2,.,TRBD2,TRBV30,CAWSVAGGAYTGELFF,TGTGCCTGGAGTGTTGCCGGGGGGGCATACACCGGGGAGCTGTTTTTT
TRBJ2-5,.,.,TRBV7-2,CASSLASGMETQYF,TGTGCCAGCAGCTTAGCATCAGGGATGGAGACCCAGTACTTC
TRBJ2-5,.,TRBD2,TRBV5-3,CARSLGWRGVETQYF,TGTGCCAGAAGCTTGGGGTGGCGGGGGGTGGAGACCCAGTACTTC
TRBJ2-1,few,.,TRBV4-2,CASSQDGLSSYNEQFF,TGTGCCAGCAGCCAAGATGGGCTAAGCTCCTACAATGAGCAGTTCTTC
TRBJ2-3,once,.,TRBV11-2,CASSLAGRPGTDTQYF,TGTGCCAGCAGCTTAGCGGGGAGGCCCGGGACAGATACGCAGTATTTT
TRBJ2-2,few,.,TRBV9,CASSLGPTGELFF,TGTGCCAGCAGCCTTGGGCCAACCGGGGAGCTGTTTTTT
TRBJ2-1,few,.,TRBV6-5,CASSASSHEQFF,TGTGCCAGCTCCGCTAGCTCGCATGAGCAGTTCTTC
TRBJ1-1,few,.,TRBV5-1,CASSLAGGYTEAFF,TGCGCCAGCAGCTTGGCCGGGGGATACACTGAAGCTTTCTTT
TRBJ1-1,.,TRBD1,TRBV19,CASSRDRRVGAFF,TGTGCCAGTAGCCGGGACAGGAGGGTAGGAGCTTTCTTT
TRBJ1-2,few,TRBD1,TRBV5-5,CASSLLGQGFGGYTF,TGTGCCAGCAGCTTGCTGGGACAGGGATTTGGTGGCTACACCTTC
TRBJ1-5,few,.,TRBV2,CASTRQIGNQPQHF,TGTGCCAGCACCCGACAGATCGGCAATCAGCCCCAGCATTTT